Following are 23 T cell receptor beta chains from one sample sequenced in a study of OX40 agonist ivuxolimab in advanced cancers. TCRdb keeps only in-frame clones here, not all; method: immunoSEQ multiplex PCR. The sample carries 30,000 to 45,000 clones, over 70% recorded once. This material consisted of CD4+ or CD8+ T cells sorted from blood, taken in a trial of the OX40 agonist ivuxolimab. These receptors all come from an adult with an advanced solid tumor such as melanoma, head and neck, liver or kidney cancer.

In this sample, this clone turned up a few times. The rearrangement joins TRBV9 to TRBJ2-1; 11 bases are a match to TRBD1. The junction had 10 bases not matched to a gene; V was cut back by 0 bases and J by 8 bases. The CDR3 runs to 17 residues. Germline V gene lookup returns CDR1 SGDLS and CDR2 YYNGEE. The CDR3 here is CASSVAIGTGGDHEQFF. CDR3 sequence (DNA): TGTGCCAGCAGCGTAGCTATCGGGACAGGGGGAGACCATGAGCAGTTCTTC.

The chain's CDR3 is CASSEQGDTGELFF. In DNA form, the CDR3 reads TGTGCCAGCAGTGAACAGGGTGACACCGGGGAGCTGTTTTTT. The rearrangement links TRBV2 to TRBJ2-2; D might be TRBD1 (5 bases). This CDR3 spans 14 amino acids. Trimming pared 2 bases from V and 3 bases from J, leaving 7 bases between. CDR1 SNHLY and CDR2 FYNNEI come from the germline V gene.

This chain links TRBV27 with TRBJ1-3; possible D gene TRBD1, 6 bases. This CDR3 is 17 amino acids long. The germline V and J ends were trimmed by 6 bases and 0 bases, with 18 bases remaining between them. CDR1 MNHEY and CDR2 SMNVEV come from the germline V gene (reference sequence). CDR3 protein: CASSRSDRQFSGNTIYF. CDR3 coding DNA: TGTGCCAGCAGCCGCTCGGACAGACAATTCTCTGGAAACACCATATATTTT.

The chain employs TRBV5-1 and TRBJ2-7; TRBD1 matches at 7 bases. Per germline, CDR1 SGHRS and CDR2 YFSETQ. This CDR3 has 13 residues. The V and J ends lost 4 bases and 6 bases, in that order; junction bases with no gene match: 7. The chain's CDR3 is CASSLGGEGEQYF. The CDR3 DNA follows: TGCGCCAGCAGCCTAGGGGGCGAGGGCGAGCAGTACTTC.

This chain uses TRBV19 with TRBJ1-2; D perhaps matches TRBD1 (5 bases). The germline gives CDR1 LNHDA, CDR2 SQIVND (reference sequence). The length of the CDR3 is 12 residues. V lost 10 bases and J 7 bases, leaving 16 bases between the germline ends. CDR3: CATRRAGGGYTF. The CDR3, as DNA: TGTGCCACTCGTCGTGCGGGGGGTGGCTACACCTTC.

The CDR3 DNA reads as TGTGCCAGCAGTGAAAGCGGACAGGGGGGATCTTTCTTT. Translating it yields CASSESGQGGSFF. This chain joins TRBV6-1 and TRBJ1-1; 10 nucleotides line up with TRBD1. The CDR3 is 13 amino acids. J lost 12 bases, V lost 2 bases, and 6 bases had no gene match. Germline CDR1 is MNHNS and CDR2 is SASEGT.

The chain uses TRBV5-1 and TRBJ2-1; D unclear. The germline V gene encodes CDR1 SGHRS and CDR2 YFSETQ. The CDR3 totals 16 residues. V lost 1 base, J lost 9 bases, and 20 bases lay in between. The DNA of the CDR3 is TGCGCCAGCAGCTTGATCAGCGACTCCACCATGGGTGAGCAGTTCTTC. It is translated as CASSLISDSTMGEQFF.

The V gene is TRBV15, the J gene TRBJ1-2; 8 nucleotides agree with TRBD1. J was trimmed by 2 bases and V by 6 bases; bases with no gene match: 5. This CDR3 is 14 amino acids long. The germline gives CDR1 LNHNV, CDR2 YYDKDF (reference sequence). The CDR3 loop is CATRTRDRNYGYTF. CDR3 sequence (DNA): TGTGCCACCAGGACCCGGGACAGGAACTATGGCTACACCTTC.

The chain links TRBV7-2 to TRBJ2-7, with no clear D. From germline, CDR1 is SGHTA and CDR2 FQGNSA. V lost 5 bases and J lost 4, with 15 bases in between. The CDR3 is made up of 14 amino acids. The CDR3 protein is CASSQRRLGYEQYF. In DNA, the CDR3 is TGTGCCAGCAGCCAGCGAAGGTTGGGGTACGAGCAGTACTTC.

The chain carries TRBV6-5 and TRBJ2-7, with D unresolved. Trimming took 2 bases from V and 0 from J, leaving 8 bases between them. CDR1 is MNHEY and CDR2 is SVGAGI in the germline V gene. The CDR3 consists of 14 residues. For the CDR3, the DNA is TGTGCCAGCAGTTACACGGTTAGCTCCTACGAGCAGTACTTC. Translation: CASSYTVSSYEQYF.

This clone appeared a few times. V gene TRBV2 combines with J gene TRBJ2-6; D call uncertain. Between the trimmed V and J ends, which lost 6 bases and 2 bases, there was a span of 8 bases. The germline V gene encodes CDR1 SNHLY and CDR2 FYNNEI. The CDR3 runs 14 residues. CDR3 coding DNA: TGTGCCAGCAGCGGTCTGCCTGGGGCCAACGTCCTGACTTTC. Residues: CASSGLPGANVLTF.

CDR3 sequence reads: CASKSTPSGQETQYF. CDR3 bases: TGTGCCAGCAAAAGTACCCCGAGCGGGCAAGAGACCCAGTACTTC. V is TRBV6-1 and J is TRBJ2-5; D possibly corresponds to TRBD2 (6 bases). V lost 7 bases and J lost 2, with 17 bases in between. This CDR3 is built from 15 residues. Germline loops: CDR1 MNHNS, CDR2 SASEGT.

The chain couples TRBV30 to TRBJ2-1; D is unclear. There are 13 residues in the CDR3. The germline V gene has CDR1 GTSNPN and CDR2 SVGIG (reference sequence). V lost 5 bases and J 2 bases, leaving 10 bases between the germline ends. CDR3 sequence reads: CAWGAWTYNEQFF. CDR3 coding DNA: TGTGCCTGGGGCGCCTGGACCTACAATGAGCAGTTCTTC. Full variable domain (outside the CDR3, taken from reference TRBV30 and TRBJ2-1): SQTIHQWPATLVQPVGSPLSLECTVEGTSNPNLYWYRQAAGRGLQLLFYSVGIGQISSEVPQNLSASRPQDRQFILSSKKLLLSDSGFYLCAWGAWTYNEQFFGPGTRLTVL.

This rearrangement joins TRBV19 to TRBJ1-2; TRBD1 is a possible D gene (6 bases). The CDR3 extends over 14 amino acids. Germline CDR1 LNHDA, CDR2 SQIVND (reference sequence). Trimming removed 5 bases at V and 2 bases at J, with 12 bases between. The CDR3 reads CASSLLDSNYGYTF. The CDR3 bases are TGTGCCAGTAGTCTGTTGGACAGCAACTATGGCTACACCTTC.

This rearrangement joins TRBV15 to TRBJ1-5; D ambiguous. Trimming left V 5 bases short and J 2 bases short, with 13 bases between. In germline, CDR1 is LNHNV, CDR2 YYDKDF (reference sequence). The CDR3 is 15 residues long. CDR3: CATSFTPEGNQPQHF. CDR3 in DNA: TGTGCCACCAGCTTCACACCTGAGGGCAATCAGCCCCAGCATTTT.

This chain links TRBV5-1 with TRBJ1-1; possibly TRBD1 for D (5 bases). V lost 4 bases and J 1 base, leaving 11 bases between the germline ends. Germline CDR1 SGHRS, CDR2 YFSETQ. The CDR3 consists of 14 residues. The CDR3 DNA reads as TGCGCCAGCAGCCTTCCGGGGGGGAACACTGAAGCTTTCTTT. Translation: CASSLPGGNTEAFF. The complete variable domain, with remaining parts taken from reference TRBV5-1 and TRBJ1-1, reads KAGVTQTPRYLIKTRGQQVTLSCSPISGHRSVSWYQQTPGQGLQFLFEYFSETQRNKGNFPGRFSGRQFSNSRSEMNVSTLELGDSALYLCASSLPGGNTEAFFGQGTRLTVV.

This rearrangement joins TRBV2 to TRBJ2-3, with TRBD1 as a possible D gene (8 bases). The CDR3 is 14 residues long. Germline CDR1 reads SNHLY; CDR2 reads FYNNEI. Trimming cost V 8 bases and J 0 bases, with 12 bases left between them. The CDR3 protein is CASGRDRSTDTQYF. The CDR3 region has the DNA TGTGCCAGCGGGAGGGACAGGAGCACAGATACGCAGTATTTT.

The chain is built from TRBV5-1 and TRBJ1-1; no firm D call. Trimming cost V 4 bases and J 0 bases, with 13 bases left between them. This CDR3 spans 15 amino acids. Germline CDR1 is SGHRS and CDR2 is YFSETQ. The CDR3 reads CASSKDGYMNTEAFF. CDR3 DNA: TGCGCCAGCAGCAAGGACGGCTACATGAACACTGAAGCTTTCTTT. Full variable domain (outside the CDR3, taken from reference TRBV5-1 and TRBJ1-1): KAGVTQTPRYLIKTRGQQVTLSCSPISGHRSVSWYQQTPGQGLQFLFEYFSETQRNKGNFPGRFSGRQFSNSRSEMNVSTLELGDSALYLCASSKDGYMNTEAFFGQGTRLTVV.

The CDR3 is CASKDKPEGEKLFF. The DNA for the CDR3 is TGTGCCAGCAAAGACAAGCCTGAGGGTGAAAAACTGTTTTTT. The V call is TRBV2, the J call TRBJ1-4; D is undetermined. CDR3 length: 14 residues. The V end lost 7 bases, the J end lost 7 bases, and 16 bases lay between the germline ends. Germline V gives CDR1 SNHLY, CDR2 FYNNEI. Drawing the rest from reference TRBV2 and TRBJ1-4, the complete variable domain is EPEVTQTPSHQVTQMGQEVILRCVPISNHLYFYWYRQILGQKVEFLVSFYNNEISEKSEIFDDQFSVERPDGSNFTLKIRSTKLEDSAMYFCASKDKPEGEKLFFGSGTQLSVL.

This chain connects TRBV7-2 to TRBJ2-7; D is unresolved. There are 12 residues in the CDR3. With 5 bases removed from V and 6 bases from J, the gap between germline ends came to 11 bases. Germline loops: CDR1 SGHTA, CDR2 FQGNSA. Written as DNA, the CDR3 is TGTGCCAGCAGCCTCAGCTGGGCCGAGCAGTACTTC. Translated: CASSLSWAEQYF. Using reference TRBV7-2 and TRBJ2-7 for the parts outside the CDR3, the full variable domain is GAGVSQSPSNKVTEKGKDVELRCDPISGHTALYWYRQSLGQGLEFLIYFQGNSAPDKSGLPSDRFSAERTGGSVSTLTIQRTQQEDSAVYLCASSLSWAEQYFGPGTRLTVT.

This rearrangement joins TRBV6-5 to TRBJ1-4; tentative D call: TRBD1 (5 bases). The CDR3 sequence is 14 residues long. The germline V and J ends were trimmed by 7 bases and 2 bases, with 11 bases remaining between them. Germline CDR1 and CDR2: MNHEY and SVGAGI. The CDR3 DNA sequence: TGTGCCAGCAAGGGGATCGCCACTAATGAAAAACTGTTTTTT. Translating gives CASKGIATNEKLFF.

The chain joins TRBV19 to TRBJ2-4; TRBD2 is a possible D gene (6 bases). Trimming shortened V by 2 bases and J by 8 bases, and 16 bases separated the two germline ends. The CDR3 totals 15 residues. CDR1 is LNHDA, CDR2 SQIVND, per germline (reference sequence). The CDR3 sequence is CASSIRERERDIQYF. CDR3 DNA: TGTGCCAGTAGTATACGGGAGCGCGAACGGGACATTCAGTACTTC.

The chain joins TRBV5-1 to TRBJ1-1; no clear D. V was clipped by 0 bases and J by 5 bases, with 17 bases between them. The CDR3 length is 16 residues. Per germline, CDR1 SGHRS and CDR2 YFSETQ. CDR3 DNA: TGCGCCAGCAGCTTGGAAGGTTCGGAGTTCGGGACTGAAGCTTTCTTT. This gives the protein CASSLEGSEFGTEAFF.